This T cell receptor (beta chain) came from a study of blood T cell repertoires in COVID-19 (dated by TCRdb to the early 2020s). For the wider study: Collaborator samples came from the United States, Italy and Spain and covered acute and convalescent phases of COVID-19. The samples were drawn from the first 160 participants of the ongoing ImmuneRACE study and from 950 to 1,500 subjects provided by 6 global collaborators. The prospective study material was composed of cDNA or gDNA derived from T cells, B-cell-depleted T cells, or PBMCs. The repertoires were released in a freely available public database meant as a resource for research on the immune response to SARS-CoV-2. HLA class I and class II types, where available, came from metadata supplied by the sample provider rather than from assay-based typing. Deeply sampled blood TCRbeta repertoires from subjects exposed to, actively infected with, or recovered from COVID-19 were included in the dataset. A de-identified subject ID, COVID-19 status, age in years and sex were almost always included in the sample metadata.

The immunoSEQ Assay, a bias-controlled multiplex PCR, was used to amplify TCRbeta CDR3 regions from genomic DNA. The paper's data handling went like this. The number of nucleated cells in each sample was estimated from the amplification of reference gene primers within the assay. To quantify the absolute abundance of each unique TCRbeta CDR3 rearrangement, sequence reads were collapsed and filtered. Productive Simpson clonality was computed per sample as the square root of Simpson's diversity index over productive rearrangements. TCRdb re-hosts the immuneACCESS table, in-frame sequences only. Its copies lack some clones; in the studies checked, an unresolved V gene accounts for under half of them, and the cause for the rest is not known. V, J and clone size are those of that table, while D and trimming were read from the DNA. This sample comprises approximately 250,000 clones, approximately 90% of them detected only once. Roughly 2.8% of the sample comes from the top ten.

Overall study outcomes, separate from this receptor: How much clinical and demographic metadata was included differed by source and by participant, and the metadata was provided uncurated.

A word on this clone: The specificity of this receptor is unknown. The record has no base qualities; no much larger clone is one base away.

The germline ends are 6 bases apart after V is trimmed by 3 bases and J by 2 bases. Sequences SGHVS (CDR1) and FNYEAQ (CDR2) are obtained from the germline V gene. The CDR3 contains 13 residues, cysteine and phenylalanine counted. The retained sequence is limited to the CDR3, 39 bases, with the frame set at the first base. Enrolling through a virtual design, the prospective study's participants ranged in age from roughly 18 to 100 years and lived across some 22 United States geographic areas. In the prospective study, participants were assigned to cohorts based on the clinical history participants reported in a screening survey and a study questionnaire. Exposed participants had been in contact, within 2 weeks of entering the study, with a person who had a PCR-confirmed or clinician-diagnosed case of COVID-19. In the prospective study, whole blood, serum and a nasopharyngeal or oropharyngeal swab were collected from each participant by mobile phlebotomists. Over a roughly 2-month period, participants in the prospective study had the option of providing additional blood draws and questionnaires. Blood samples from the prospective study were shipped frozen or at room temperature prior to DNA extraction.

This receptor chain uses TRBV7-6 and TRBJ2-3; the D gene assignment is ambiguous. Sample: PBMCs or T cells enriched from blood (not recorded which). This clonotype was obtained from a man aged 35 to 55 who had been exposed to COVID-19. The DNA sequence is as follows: TGTGCCAGCAGCTTGCTATCCACAGATACGCAGTATTTT. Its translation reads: CASSLLSTDTQYF.